This paragraph reports one T cell receptor beta chain. The antigen it binds to is not known. No clone much larger than this one lies a single base away; base qualities are absent. Receptor libraries were prepared by the immunoSEQ multiplex PCR assay. The clones in this table, taken by TCRdb from immuneACCESS, are in-frame only. Not every clone is retained; where verified, under half of the shortfall comes from an unresolved V gene, and the cause of the rest is unknown. Present in this sample are tens of thousands of clones, less than 90% of which were seen just once. The ten largest clones capture 0.55% to 0.75% of the sample. The data are from a study of T cell changes during pregnancy in multiple sclerosis (dated by TCRdb to about 2019). Regarding the complete study: The study looked at changes in the T cell repertoire across pregnancy in women with multiple sclerosis.

Trimming accounts for 4 bases at V and 12 bases at J, while the number of junction bases matched to no gene is 8. Reading from cysteine to phenylalanine, the CDR3 counts 12 amino acids. Just CDR3 DNA is preserved here, 36 bases in frame from base 1. In the germline V gene (reference sequence), CDR1 corresponds to SGHNT and CDR2 to YYREEE. The chain is assembled from TRBV5-4 and TRBJ1-2; 8 bases in the middle match TRBD1. The receptor comes from a female donor with multiple sclerosis, enrolled in a pregnancy study. This material consisted of CD4+ T cells from peripheral blood mononuclear cells, taken before pregnancy. The CDR3: CASSIPTGEDTF. In nucleotide form, the sequence is TGTGCCAGCAGCATACCGACAGGGGAGGACACCTTC.